This T cell receptor (beta chain) was profiled in a study of neurological immune-mediated disorders. This clonotype was observed at least ten times. TCRdb reanalysed the 5' RACE reads using MiXCR and keeps one entry per CDR3 protein. The top ten clones hold approximately 15% of a sample with more than 70,000 distinct CDR3 sequences, roughly 17% of them seen once. V was clipped by 6 bases and J by 7 bases; unmatched bases: 6. CDR1 MNHNY and CDR2 SVGAGI come from the germline V gene (reference sequence). The CDR3 is 15 amino acids. The sequence derives from a woman aged 40 to 50 in good health. Sequencing was performed on PBMCs. The rearrangement joins TRBV6-6 to TRBJ2-1; 13 nucleotides line up with TRBD2. In DNA, the CDR3 is TGTGCCAGCAGAACTAGCGGGGGGGCAGTTAATGAGCAGTTCTTC. This codes for CASRTSGGAVNEQFF.